The present T cell receptor beta chain was sequenced within a study of beta chain features in type 1 diabetes. Across the study: The number of sorted cells examined across all samples was approximately 110,000,000.

The investigators reverse transcribed all of the isolated RNA, so they sequenced expressed TCRB transcripts. Only in-frame clones appear in the TCRdb table, and some are missing; sequencing was by immunoSEQ multiplex PCR. The sample holds hundreds of thousands of clones; 8% to 13% are singletons and the top ten take about 0.014%. This clone appeared a few times. CDR1 and CDR2 from the germline V gene are MNHEY and SMNVEV (reference sequence). Trimming stripped 5 bases from V and 4 bases from J, with 14 bases between. This CDR3 spans 14 amino acids. The sample consisted of naive CD4+ T cells from blood. The sequence came from a woman in her twenties or thirties in good health. This chain links TRBV27 with TRBJ1-2; no reliable D call. As DNA, the CDR3 is TGTGCCAGCAGTCCCCAAGCCTCGGGCTATGGCTACACCTTC. Translating it yields CASSPQASGYGYTF.